This TCR beta chain was sequenced during a study of cytomegalovirus exposure and HLA in healthy donors. About the study: The use of the same platform for the 110 or so validation repertoires and the 650 to 850 first-cohort repertoires was reported by a later analysis.

Whole-study results and caveats: In a later analysis, first-cohort TCR clusters were found to tend to co-occur in the 95 to 150 validation repertoires.

A remark on this clone: Its antigen remains unidentified.

Using immunoSEQ multiplex PCR, the repertoire was profiled, and TCRdb retains in-frame clones only, with some absent. Of a few hundred thousand clones listed, 70% to 90% are singletons. Germline V gene data show CDR1 as SQVTM and CDR2 as ANQGSEA. V lost 2 bases to trimming and J lost 6 bases, with 11 bases between them. The CDR3 sequence is 13 residues long. The sample taken for sequencing was PBMCs. The sequence was obtained from a woman between 18 and 29 years old in good health and CMV-seronegative. This chain connects TRBV29-1 to TRBJ2-1, with D maybe TRBD1 (6 bases). For the CDR3, the DNA is TGCAGCGTTGAACGGACAGAGAGCAATGAGCAGTTCTTC. This sequence encodes CSVERTESNEQFF.